Below, one T cell receptor (beta chain) is given with its context. A clone one base away is much larger, so this may be a read error. These data are taken from a study of blood T cells in healthy people across ages. Between the trimmed V and J ends, which lost 5 bases and 0 bases, there was a span of 8 bases. Germline assignment: CDR1 MNHNY and CDR2 SVGAGI (reference sequence). The CDR3 sequence is 14 residues long. PCR was performed a second time for about 6 to 11 cycles using a sample-barcoded 5' primer and a J-beta primer mix. MiXCR was run by TCRdb on the 5' RACE reads, yielding one entry per CDR3 protein. In the table there are 600,000 or so distinct CDR3 sequences, around 48% of which are singletons.

The receptor's source is a man aged 80 or over in good health. Input material: blood. The V and J genes are TRBV6-6 and TRBJ2-1; the D is unclear. The CDR3 protein is CASSVPSSYNEQFF. As DNA, the CDR3 is TGTGCCAGCAGTGTCCCAAGCTCCTACAATGAGCAGTTCTTC.